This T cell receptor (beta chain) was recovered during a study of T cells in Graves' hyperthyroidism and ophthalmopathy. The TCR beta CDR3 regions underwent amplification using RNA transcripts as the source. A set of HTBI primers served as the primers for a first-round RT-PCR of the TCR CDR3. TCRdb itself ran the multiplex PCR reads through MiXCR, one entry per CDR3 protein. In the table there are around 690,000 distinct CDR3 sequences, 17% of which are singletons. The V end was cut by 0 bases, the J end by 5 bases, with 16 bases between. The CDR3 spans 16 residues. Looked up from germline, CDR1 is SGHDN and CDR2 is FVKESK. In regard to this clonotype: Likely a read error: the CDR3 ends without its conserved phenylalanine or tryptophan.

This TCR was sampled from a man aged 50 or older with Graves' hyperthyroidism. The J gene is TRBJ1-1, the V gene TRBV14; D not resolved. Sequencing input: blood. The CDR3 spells CASSQDRFISETEAFL. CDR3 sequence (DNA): TGTGCCAGCAGCCAAGATCGTTTTATAAGTGAGACTGAAGCTTTCCTT.